The rows below give T cell receptor beta chains drawn from one sample of a study of T cells after yellow fever vaccination. Using its own MiXCR run on the 5' RACE reads, TCRdb lists one record per CDR3 protein. In the table there are 400,000 to 650,000 distinct CDR3 sequences, 20% to 25% of which are singletons. The starting material was PBMCs, obtained about 21 days after the first yellow fever vaccination. These receptors came from a man aged 18 to 35 who received the YFV17D yellow fever vaccine. CDR3s include the opening cysteine and the closing phenylalanine or tryptophan. D genes are given only for firm matches. The size field is filled for only some rows; it gives once, few, many or a size class.

clone_size: many
d_call: NA
cdr3_length: 15
v_call: TRBV5-1
j_call: TRBJ2-1
cdr3_aa: CASSFGGRGNNEQFF

clone_size: NA
d_call: NA
cdr3_length: 12
v_call: TRBV30
j_call: TRBJ1-5
cdr3_aa: CAWNRVGQPQHF

clone_size: NA
d_call: TRBD1
cdr3_length: 15
v_call: TRBV11-1
j_call: TRBJ1-4
cdr3_aa: CASSLRQGQNEKLFF

clone_size: few
d_call: NA
cdr3_length: 13
v_call: TRBV20-1
j_call: TRBJ2-5
cdr3_aa: CSARQYGGETQYF

clone_size: few
d_call: NA
cdr3_length: 17
v_call: TRBV20-1
j_call: TRBJ2-4
cdr3_aa: CSASPGIRNRAENIQYF

clone_size: few
d_call: TRBD1
cdr3_length: 14
v_call: TRBV12-3/TRBV12-4
j_call: TRBJ2-7
cdr3_aa: CASSRDRDGNEQYF

clone_size: many
d_call: NA
cdr3_length: 14
v_call: TRBV29-1
j_call: TRBJ1-2
cdr3_aa: CSVEDVYSINGYTF

clone_size: NA
d_call: NA
cdr3_length: 14
v_call: TRBV18
j_call: TRBJ2-2
cdr3_aa: CASSPNRNTGELFF

clone_size: few
d_call: TRBD1
cdr3_length: 14
v_call: TRBV5-3
j_call: TRBJ2-1
cdr3_aa: CARSYRQGGGEQFF

clone_size: NA
d_call: NA
cdr3_length: 14
v_call: TRBV27
j_call: TRBJ2-2
cdr3_aa: CASSLGGRAGELFF

clone_size: NA
d_call: TRBD1
cdr3_length: 18
v_call: TRBV4-1
j_call: TRBJ1-6
cdr3_aa: CASSQWDRIYSYNSPLHF

clone_size: NA
d_call: NA
cdr3_length: 14
v_call: TRBV5-8
j_call: TRBJ1-5
cdr3_aa: CASSTTDSNQPQHF

clone_size: NA
d_call: NA
cdr3_length: 16
v_call: TRBV4-1
j_call: TRBJ1-6
cdr3_aa: CASRSKTGPPSSPLHF

clone_size: few
d_call: NA
cdr3_length: 14
v_call: TRBV6-5
j_call: TRBJ1-5
cdr3_aa: CASSYSDQTTLQHF

clone_size: many
d_call: TRBD2
cdr3_length: 13
v_call: TRBV3-1
j_call: TRBJ2-1
cdr3_aa: CASSLAGANEQFF

clone_size: many
d_call: TRBD1
cdr3_length: 17
v_call: TRBV5-1
j_call: TRBJ2-3
cdr3_aa: CASSWDPDRASTDTQYF

clone_size: few
d_call: TRBD2
cdr3_length: 13
v_call: TRBV28
j_call: TRBJ2-3
cdr3_aa: CASQRGGTDTQYF

clone_size: few
d_call: NA
cdr3_length: 13
v_call: TRBV4-2
j_call: TRBJ1-2
cdr3_aa: CASRARTVDGYTF

clone_size: NA
d_call: NA
cdr3_length: 15
v_call: TRBV5-1
j_call: TRBJ2-3
cdr3_aa: CASSLVESGGDTQYF

clone_size: many
d_call: TRBD2
cdr3_length: 17
v_call: TRBV7-6
j_call: TRBJ2-3
cdr3_aa: CASSLAALAGFTDTQYF

clone_size: few
d_call: NA
cdr3_length: 15
v_call: TRBV12-3/TRBV12-4
j_call: TRBJ2-7
cdr3_aa: CASSDPPGAKYEQYF

clone_size: NA
d_call: TRBD2
cdr3_length: 16
v_call: TRBV7-3
j_call: TRBJ2-3
cdr3_aa: CASSLIGTSVGDTQYF

clone_size: NA
d_call: NA
cdr3_length: 14
v_call: TRBV6-1
j_call: TRBJ2-3
cdr3_aa: CASSLDTMTDTQYF

clone_size: NA
d_call: NA
cdr3_length: 14
v_call: TRBV7-9
j_call: TRBJ2-7
cdr3_aa: CASSLAGTGNEQYF

clone_size: few
d_call: NA
cdr3_length: 14
v_call: TRBV18
j_call: TRBJ1-6
cdr3_aa: CASSPTDENSPLHF

clone_size: few
d_call: TRBD1
cdr3_length: 13
v_call: TRBV27
j_call: TRBJ2-7
cdr3_aa: CASSYGTAYEQYF

clone_size: few
d_call: TRBD1
cdr3_length: 15
v_call: TRBV27
j_call: TRBJ2-1
cdr3_aa: CASSFSGQGVSEQFF

clone_size: NA
d_call: TRBD1
cdr3_length: 14
v_call: TRBV7-9
j_call: TRBJ2-5
cdr3_aa: CASTYEGGQETQYF

clone_size: NA
d_call: TRBD1
cdr3_length: 19
v_call: TRBV23-1
j_call: TRBJ2-1
cdr3_aa: CASSHPGTGDSSSYNEQFF

clone_size: few
d_call: TRBD2
cdr3_length: 13
v_call: TRBV20-1
j_call: TRBJ2-2
cdr3_aa: CSASAFTSGGLFF

clone_size: few
d_call: NA
cdr3_length: 11
v_call: TRBV6-1
j_call: TRBJ2-7
cdr3_aa: CATLRDYEQYF

clone_size: many
d_call: TRBD2
cdr3_length: 15
v_call: TRBV6-1
j_call: TRBJ2-3
cdr3_aa: CASSPTGGPSDTQYF

clone_size: NA
d_call: NA
cdr3_length: 15
v_call: TRBV6-2/TRBV6-3
j_call: TRBJ2-3
cdr3_aa: CASSYWGQIGDTQYF

clone_size: few
d_call: TRBD1
cdr3_length: 15
v_call: TRBV6-5
j_call: TRBJ2-3
cdr3_aa: CASSSTGYSTDTQYF

clone_size: few
d_call: NA
cdr3_length: 15
v_call: TRBV7-2
j_call: TRBJ1-5
cdr3_aa: CASSLVLSSNQPQHF

clone_size: few
d_call: NA
cdr3_length: 17
v_call: TRBV4-3
j_call: TRBJ2-3
cdr3_aa: CASSQDFRRGGTDTQYF

clone_size: NA
d_call: NA
cdr3_length: 13
v_call: TRBV12-3/TRBV12-4
j_call: TRBJ1-2
cdr3_aa: CASSSGTHRGYTF

clone_size: few
d_call: NA
cdr3_length: 13
v_call: TRBV7-3
j_call: TRBJ2-1
cdr3_aa: CASSARVSNEQFF

clone_size: few
d_call: TRBD1
cdr3_length: 15
v_call: TRBV24-1
j_call: TRBJ2-3
cdr3_aa: CATSAGDRETDTQYF

clone_size: NA
d_call: TRBD1
cdr3_length: 13
v_call: TRBV5-1
j_call: TRBJ2-5
cdr3_aa: CASRMTGEETQYF

clone_size: few
d_call: NA
cdr3_length: 12
v_call: TRBV12-3/TRBV12-4
j_call: TRBJ2-1
cdr3_aa: CASSFRLREQFF

clone_size: NA
d_call: NA
cdr3_length: 18
v_call: TRBV11-2
j_call: TRBJ2-5
cdr3_aa: CASSFPKNVAQDQETQYF

clone_size: few
d_call: NA
cdr3_length: 14
v_call: TRBV7-9
j_call: TRBJ1-1
cdr3_aa: CASSLGYLNTEAFF

clone_size: NA
d_call: NA
cdr3_length: 12
v_call: TRBV20-1
j_call: TRBJ1-5
cdr3_aa: CSARDSRQPQHF

clone_size: once
d_call: NA
cdr3_length: 15
v_call: TRBV7-2
j_call: TRBJ1-5
cdr3_aa: CASTRWTDSNQPQHF

clone_size: NA
d_call: TRBD1
cdr3_length: 12
v_call: TRBV7-2
j_call: TRBJ2-5
cdr3_aa: CASSTGGGLQYF

clone_size: NA
d_call: NA
cdr3_length: 14
v_call: TRBV18
j_call: TRBJ1-1
cdr3_aa: CASSPSLSNTEAFF

clone_size: NA
d_call: NA
cdr3_length: 15
v_call: TRBV7-2
j_call: TRBJ1-1
cdr3_aa: CASSLQPGGNTEAFF

clone_size: NA
d_call: TRBD2
cdr3_length: 16
v_call: TRBV5-5
j_call: TRBJ2-7
cdr3_aa: CASSLEGGPFSYEQYF

clone_size: NA
d_call: NA
cdr3_length: 14
v_call: TRBV7-9
j_call: TRBJ2-1
cdr3_aa: CASSVSASYNEQFF

clone_size: few
d_call: NA
cdr3_length: 13
v_call: TRBV4-1
j_call: TRBJ2-7
cdr3_aa: CASSGRQPYEQYF

clone_size: NA
d_call: TRBD1
cdr3_length: 15
v_call: TRBV5-1
j_call: TRBJ1-1
cdr3_aa: CASSSRDRGSTEAFF

clone_size: few
d_call: TRBD1
cdr3_length: 13
v_call: TRBV9
j_call: TRBJ1-1
cdr3_aa: CASSTHPTGVAFF

clone_size: few
d_call: NA
cdr3_length: 16
v_call: TRBV4-3
j_call: TRBJ1-1
cdr3_aa: CASSQDIWQDHTEAFF

clone_size: few
d_call: NA
cdr3_length: 14
v_call: TRBV21-1
j_call: TRBJ1-6
cdr3_aa: CASSKSDKNSPLHF

clone_size: few
d_call: NA
cdr3_length: 11
v_call: TRBV19
j_call: TRBJ1-1
cdr3_aa: CASSDTRRAFF

clone_size: NA
d_call: NA
cdr3_length: 14
v_call: TRBV11-2
j_call: TRBJ2-2
cdr3_aa: CASTRTVNTGELFF